This passage covers 2 T cell receptor beta chains from one sample sequenced in a study of response to subunit inactivated influenza vaccine. From the RT-PCR reads, TCRdb called clonotypes with MiXCR, one entry per CDR3 protein. The sample holds 750,000 to 850,000 distinct CDR3 sequences, 15% to 20% seen once. Specimen: PBMCs from blood, collected about 5 days after vaccination. Receptors were obtained from a man between 45 and 60 years old who received an inactivated influenza vaccine.

The chain employs TRBV7-2 and TRBJ1-3; 7 nucleotides match TRBD1. This CDR3 comprises 12 residues. V trimming: 8 bases; J trimming: 7 bases; junction bases outside the gene matches: 5. The germline CDR1 and CDR2 sequences are SGHTA and FQGNSA. DNA of the CDR3: TGTGCCAGCCGGGACAGCTGGAACACCATATATTTT. Protein product: CASRDSWNTIYF. Looking up the rest from reference TRBV7-2 and TRBJ1-3 gives the full variable domain: GAGVSQSPSNKVTEKGKDVELRCDPISGHTALYWYRQSLGQGLEFLIYFQGNSAPDKSGLPSDRFSAERTGGSVSTLTIQRTQQEDSAVYLCASRDSWNTIYFGEGSWLTVV.

This clonotype occurred many times. V and J are TRBV27 and TRBJ2-1; D is possibly TRBD2 (6 bases). The germline V and J ends were trimmed by 1 base and 0 bases, with 13 bases remaining between them. The germline V gene encodes CDR1 MNHEY and CDR2 SMNVEV (reference sequence). The CDR3 covers 17 residues. CDR3 region: CASSLLSSVSSYNEQFF. In nucleotides, the CDR3 is TGTGCCAGCAGTTTATTGTCTAGCGTGAGCTCCTACAATGAGCAGTTCTTC.